This record looks at one T cell receptor beta chain sequence and its context. The data stem from a study of T-cell reconstitution after alpha-beta-depleted transplantation in children. The CDR3 extends over 16 amino acids. The germline V gene has CDR1 ENHRY and CDR2 SYGVKD. The V and J ends lost 4 bases and 4 bases, in that order; junction bases with no gene match: 3. The authors prepared the TCRbeta library with unique molecular identifiers. Each CDR3 protein gets one entry after TCRdb re-called the PCR reads with MiXCR. The sample includes approximately 980,000 distinct CDR3 sequences, roughly 31% seen only once; the top ten take more than 25%.

Sample: PBMCs, mostly from graft donor cells, taken 360 days after TCRalphabeta/CD19-depleted stem cell transplant. V and J are TRBV10-3 and TRBJ2-1, with 14 bases lining up with TRBD2. The receptor was isolated from a boy under two years old who had a stem cell transplant for SCID, so the T cells may come from the graft donor. The CDR3 DNA follows: TGTGCCATCAGTGGCAGACTAGCGGGGGGGTACAATGAGCAGTTCTTC. Its protein product is CAISGRLAGGYNEQFF.